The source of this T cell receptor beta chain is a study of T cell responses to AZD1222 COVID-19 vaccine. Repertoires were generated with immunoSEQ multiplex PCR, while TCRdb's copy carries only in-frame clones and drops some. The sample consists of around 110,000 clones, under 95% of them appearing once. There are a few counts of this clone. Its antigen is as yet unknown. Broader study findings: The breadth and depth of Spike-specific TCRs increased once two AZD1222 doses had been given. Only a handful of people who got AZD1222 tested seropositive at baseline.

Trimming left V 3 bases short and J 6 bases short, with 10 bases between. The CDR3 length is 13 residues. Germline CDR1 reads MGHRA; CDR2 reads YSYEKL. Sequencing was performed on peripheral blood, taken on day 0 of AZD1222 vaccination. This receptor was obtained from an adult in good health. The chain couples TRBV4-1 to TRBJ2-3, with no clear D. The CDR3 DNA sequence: TGCGCCAGCAGCCAGAGCTTGTGGGATACGCAGTATTTT. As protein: CASSQSLWDTQYF.